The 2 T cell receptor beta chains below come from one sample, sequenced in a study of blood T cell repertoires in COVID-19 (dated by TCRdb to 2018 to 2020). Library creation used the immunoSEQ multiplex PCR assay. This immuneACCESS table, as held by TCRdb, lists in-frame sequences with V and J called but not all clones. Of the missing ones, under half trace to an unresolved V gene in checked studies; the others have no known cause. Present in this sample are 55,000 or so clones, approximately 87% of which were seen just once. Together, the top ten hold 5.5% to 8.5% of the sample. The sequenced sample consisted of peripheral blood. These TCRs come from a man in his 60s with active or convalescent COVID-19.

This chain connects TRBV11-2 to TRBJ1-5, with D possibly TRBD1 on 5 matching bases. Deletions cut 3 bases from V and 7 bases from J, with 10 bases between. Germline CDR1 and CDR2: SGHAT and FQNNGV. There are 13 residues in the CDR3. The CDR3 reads CASSFRTYQPQHF. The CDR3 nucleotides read TGTGCCAGCAGCTTTCGGACATACCAGCCCCAGCATTTT.

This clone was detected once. The CDR3 sequence: CASSSRDRGFDYGYTF. CDR3 coding DNA: TGTGCCAGCAGCTCCCGGGACAGGGGGTTTGACTATGGCTACACCTTC. V is TRBV7-8 and J is TRBJ1-2; 11 bases fit TRBD1. Germline V gene lookup returns CDR1 SGHVS and CDR2 FQNEAQ. With 4 bases clipped from V and 3 bases from J, the junction kept 7 bases outside the gene matches. This CDR3 is built from 16 residues.